The TCR beta chain under discussion was sequenced for a study of spatial heterogeneity in lung cancer. Time point noted: sample taken at primary tumor resection. This clonotype showed up many times. Each CDR3 protein is one row after TCRdb ran MiXCR on the 5' RACE reads. The sample includes 20,000 to 25,000 distinct CDR3 sequences, around 3.2% of them seen just once. The germline V and J ends were trimmed by 4 bases and 4 bases, with 17 bases remaining between them. The CDR3 runs to 15 residues. Germline assignment: CDR1 MNHEY and CDR2 SMNVEV (reference sequence). This rearrangement joins TRBV27 to TRBJ2-7; perhaps TRBD1 as D (5 bases). This TCR came from a female donor with early-stage non-small cell lung cancer. The sample here was PBMCs, taken at surgery. The CDR3 protein is CASSSSPGSGYEQYF. The CDR3 nucleotides are TGTGCCAGCAGTTCCTCTCCAGGGTCCGGGTACGAGCAGTACTTC.